This T cell receptor (beta chain) was retrieved from a study of cytomegalovirus exposure and HLA in healthy donors. Sequencing used immunoSEQ multiplex PCR; TCRdb keeps in-frame clones, though not all of them. The top ten hold over 9% of the sample, which has about 160,000 clones, nearly 90% seen once. CDR1 is LNHNV, CDR2 YYDKDF, per germline (reference sequence). The trim removed 0 bases at V and 4 bases at J, leaving 11 bases unmatched. CDR3 length: 17 residues. This clonotype originated in a woman aged 18-29 years in good health and CMV-seropositive. Material: PBMCs. The chain is built from TRBV15 and TRBJ2-7; 8 bases agree with TRBD2. This CDR3 is CATSRDLRAGVRYEQYF. DNA for the CDR3: TGTGCCACCAGCAGAGACCTAAGAGCGGGAGTGAGGTACGAGCAGTACTTC.